These 15 T cell receptor beta chains were all obtained from the same sample, sequenced in a study of control samples from healthy donors and cancer patients. Sequencing was performed with immunoSEQ multiplex PCR; in TCRdb, only in-frame clones are kept and a portion is missing. The sample lists 65,000 to 90,000 clones, about 94% occurring once. The specimen sequenced was blood. Receptors originate from a woman in her twenties or thirties in good health.

The rearrangement uses TRBV18 and TRBJ2-1, with 10 bases matching TRBD2. The V segment lost 1 base and the J segment 7 bases; nucleotides outside the gene matches: 7. Germline V gene data show CDR1 as KGHSH and CDR2 as LQKENI. CDR3 length: 16 residues. The CDR3 nucleotides read TGTGCCAGCTCACCACGTCAGCGGGGGGGTGATAATGAGCAGTTCTTC. This encodes CASSPRQRGGDNEQFF.

The CDR3 sequence is CASSWRGRNQPQHF. CDR3 sequence (DNA): TGTGCCAGCAGTTGGCGGGGGCGAAATCAGCCCCAGCATTTT. This chain uses TRBV28 with TRBJ1-5; D perhaps matches TRBD1 (6 bases). The V and J ends lost 4 bases and 4 bases respectively, with 11 bases between them. The length of the CDR3 is 14 residues. Looked up from germline, CDR1 is MDHEN and CDR2 is SYDVKM.

Notes on this clone: One junction end does not reproduce the germline sequence, and a read error may be involved. The V and J genes are TRBV27 and TRBJ1-5; D is ambiguous. This CDR3 comprises 15 residues. CDR1 and CDR2 (germline): MNHEY, SMNVEV (reference sequence). CDR3 loop: CASSPVRTGNHPQHF. The CDR3 DNA sequence: TGTGCCAGCTCCCCAGTGAGGACGGGTAATCATCCCCAGCATTTT.

J is TRBJ1-6 and V is TRBV5-1; maybe TRBD1 (5 bases). V lost 4 bases, J lost 3 bases, and 14 bases lay in between. CDR1 and CDR2 from the germline V gene are SGHRS and YFSETQ. The CDR3 spans 16 residues. The CDR3 sequence: CASSLGGVDYNSPLHF. The CDR3 DNA reads TGCGCCAGCAGCCTGGGGGGGGTTGACTATAATTCACCCCTCCACTTT.

This clone was observed a few times. This sequence joins TRBV15 and TRBJ1-1; D gene ambiguous. V shed 4 bases and J shed 1 base, with 13 bases lying between them. Per the germline V gene, CDR1 is LNHNV and CDR2 is YYDKDF (reference sequence). The CDR3 covers 15 residues. The CDR3 is CATSIALIQNTEAFF. The DNA for the CDR3 is TGTGCCACCAGCATTGCTTTGATACAGAACACTGAAGCTTTCTTT.

This chain links TRBV19 with TRBJ1-1, with unresolved D. Germline lookup yields CDR1 LNHDA and CDR2 SQIVND (reference sequence). Trimming pared 1 base from V and 0 bases from J, leaving 9 bases between. CDR3 length equals 15 residues. This CDR3 reads CASSIATLMNTEAFF. The CDR3 nucleotides are TGTGCCAGTAGTATAGCCACCCTGATGAACACTGAAGCTTTCTTT.

The rearrangement links TRBV18 to TRBJ1-5; 9 nucleotides align to TRBD1. The CDR3 has 15 residues. The germline V gene encodes CDR1 KGHSH and CDR2 LQKENI. Germline trimming cut 6 bases from V and 5 bases from J; bases unmatched to any gene: 8. The CDR3 protein is CASSGGQGIYQPQHF. CDR3 in DNA: TGTGCCAGCTCCGGCGGACAGGGGATTTATCAGCCCCAGCATTTT.

This clone has a single count. The chain combines TRBV2 with TRBJ1-5; 10 bases line up with TRBD1. Trimming took 8 bases from V and 6 from J; bases not matched to a gene: 4. Germline CDR1 and CDR2: SNHLY and FYNNEI. The CDR3 is made up of 13 amino acids. In DNA, the CDR3 is TGTGCCAGCGGACAGGGGGGGGGTCAGCCCCAGCATTTT. This translates into CASGQGGGQPQHF.

The chain links TRBV7-8 to TRBJ1-5; no clear D gene. V was pared by 0 bases and J by 1 base, with 10 bases between. There are 16 residues in the CDR3. CDR1 is SGHVS and CDR2 is FQNEAQ in the germline V gene. CDR3 sequence (DNA): TGTGCCAGCAGCTTAGCACGGTTTAGAAGCAATCAGCCCCAGCATTTT. As protein: CASSLARFRSNQPQHF.

This rearrangement joins TRBV19 to TRBJ2-5; 9 positions match TRBD2. Germline V gives CDR1 LNHDA, CDR2 SQIVND (reference sequence). The CDR3 is made up of 15 amino acids. J was trimmed by 5 bases and V by 3 bases; bases with no gene match: 7. This chain's CDR3 is CASSMAGGGGETQYF. CDR3 coding DNA: TGTGCCAGTAGTATGGCGGGAGGGGGAGGGGAGACCCAGTACTTC.

The genes are TRBV9 and TRBJ1-1; a weak D match, TRBD1 (6 bases). The germline CDR1 and CDR2 sequences are SGDLS and YYNGEE. V lost 5 bases and J lost 5, with 16 bases in between. The length of the CDR3 is 14 residues. The CDR3 region is CASSRPGAGTEAFF. CDR3 in DNA: TGTGCCAGCAGTCGACCGGGGGCGGGGACTGAAGCTTTCTTT.

The rearrangement uses TRBV10-2 and TRBJ1-3; D gene ambiguous. Germline V gene data show CDR1 as WSHSY and CDR2 as SAAADI. There are 17 residues in the CDR3. V lost 4 bases to trimming and J lost 0 bases, with 16 bases between them. DNA of the CDR3: TGCGCCAGCAGTGGTTCCTCGACGTGGAGCTCTGGAAACACCATATATTTT. It encodes CASSGSSTWSSGNTIYF.

The chain links TRBV10-2 to TRBJ2-1; TRBD2 is a possible D gene (6 bases). Germline CDR1 WSHSY, CDR2 SAAADI. The CDR3 runs 17 residues. V was pared by 3 bases and J by 4 bases, with 19 bases between. The CDR3 region is CASSDGPGVEIYNEQFF. CDR3 nucleotides: TGCGCCAGCAGTGACGGCCCGGGGGTGGAAATTTACAATGAGCAGTTCTTC.

The CDR3 is CASSRPGETQYF. Written as DNA, the CDR3 is TGTGCCAGCTCGAGACCGGGGGAGACCCAGTACTTC. This chain uses TRBV7-3 with TRBJ2-5, with a weak D call TRBD2 (5 bases). Trimming left V 8 bases short and J 5 bases short, with 12 bases between. Germline V CDR1 and CDR2: SGHTA, FQGTGA. The CDR3 covers 12 residues.

This chain uses TRBV4-1 with TRBJ1-6, with 9 nucleotides matching TRBD1. Per the germline V gene, CDR1 is MGHRA and CDR2 is YSYEKL. The CDR3 extends over 14 amino acids. After removal of 4 bases from V and 7 bases from J, the junction contained 2 bases not matched to a gene. The CDR3 DNA reads as TGCGCCAGCAGCCTTGGGACAGGGAATTCACCCCTCCACTTT. Amino acid sequence: CASSLGTGNSPLHF.